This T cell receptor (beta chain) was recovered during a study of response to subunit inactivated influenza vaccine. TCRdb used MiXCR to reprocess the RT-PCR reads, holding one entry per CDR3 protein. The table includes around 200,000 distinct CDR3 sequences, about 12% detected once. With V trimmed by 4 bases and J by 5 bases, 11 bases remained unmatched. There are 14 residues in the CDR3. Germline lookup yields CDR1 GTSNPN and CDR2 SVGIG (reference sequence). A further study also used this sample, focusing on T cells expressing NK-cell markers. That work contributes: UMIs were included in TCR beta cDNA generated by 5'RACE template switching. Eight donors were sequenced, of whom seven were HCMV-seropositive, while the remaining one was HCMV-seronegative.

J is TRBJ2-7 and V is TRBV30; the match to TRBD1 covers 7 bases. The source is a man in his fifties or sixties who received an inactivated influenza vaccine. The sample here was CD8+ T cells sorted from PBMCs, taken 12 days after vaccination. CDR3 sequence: CAWTETGINDEQYF. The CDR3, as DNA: TGTGCCTGGACCGAGACAGGGATTAACGACGAGCAGTACTTC.